This is a list of T cell receptor beta chains from one sample in a study of blood T cell repertoires in COVID-19. The table came from immunoSEQ multiplex PCR; TCRdb's copy has only in-frame clones and leaves some out. The table has hundreds of thousands of clones, less than 90% seen once; the top ten hold roughly 8%. What was sequenced was peripheral blood. The source of these receptors is a woman aged 45-59 years with COVID-19, enrolled during active disease. CDR3s include the opening cysteine and the closing phenylalanine or tryptophan. Each record gives: CDR3 length, clone size, V gene, J gene, D gene, CDR3 DNA, CDR3 protein. The D gene is left open where the match is weak. Only some rows state a clone size, as once, few, many or a class for expanded clones.

>11|NA|TRBV28|TRBJ2-5|NA
TGTGCCAGCACCCTAAGAGAGACCCAGTACTTC
CASTLRETQYF
>16|NA|TRBV5-1|TRBJ1-6|TRBD1
TGCGCCAGCAGCTTCTTTGGGACAGGGGCGGATTCACCCCTCCACTTT
CASSFFGTGADSPLHF
>16|NA|TRBV14|TRBJ2-1|NA
TGTGCCAGCGCCGTGCTCGGCGGGGCTATAAAGAATGAGCAGTTCTTC
CASAVLGGAIKNEQFF
>14|NA|TRBV2|TRBJ1-2|TRBD1
TGTGCCAGCAGCGCTACAGGGGCGGGATATGGCTACACCTTC
CASSATGAGYGYTF
>13|NA|TRBV2|TRBJ1-5|NA
TGTGCCAGCAGTGAAGAAGGGGTTCAGCCCCAGCATTTT
CASSEEGVQPQHF
>11|NA|TRBV11-2|TRBJ2-7|NA
TGTGCCAGCAGCTCGGGAGACGAGCAGTACTTC
CASSSGDEQYF
>18|few|TRBV5-5|TRBJ1-2|TRBD1
TGTGCCAGCACCCTTCGGTTGGGTGTGGCGGGACAGTTCTATGGCTACACCTTC
CASTLRLGVAGQFYGYTF
>16|NA|TRBV18|TRBJ1-2|NA
TGTGCCAGCTCACTCGAGTTAAGTGGAGCTAACTATGGCTACACCTTC
CASSLELSGANYGYTF
>16|NA|TRBV6-5|TRBJ2-2|TRBD1
TGTGCCAGCAGTTACAAGAACAGGGGGAGAACCGGGGAGCTGTTTTTT
CASSYKNRGRTGELFF
>15|NA|TRBV24-1|TRBJ2-2|NA
TGTGCCACCAGTGACCCCTCGGGGGACACCGGGGAGCTGTTTTTT
CATSDPSGDTGELFF
>16|NA|TRBV6-1|TRBJ2-2|TRBD2
TGTGCCAGCAGTGAAATTAACATCGGGGGGGCCGGGGAGCTGTTTTTT
CASSEINIGGAGELFF
>14|NA|TRBV30|TRBJ1-3|NA
TGTGCCTGGAGTTTAGAGAGCTCTGGAAACACCATATATTTT
CAWSLESSGNTIYF
>16|NA|TRBV9|TRBJ2-2|TRBD2
TGTGCCAGCAGCTACCTCGGCGGGGGTACGACCGGGGAGCTGTTTTTT
CASSYLGGGTTGELFF
>12|few|TRBV28|TRBJ1-6|NA
TGTGCCAGCGGGAAGGGGCGATCACCCCTCCACTTT
CASGKGRSPLHF
>17|NA|TRBV3-1/TRBV3-2|TRBJ2-1|NA
TGTGCCAGCAGCCCCCGTCGAAATAGAGGGGGTTACAATGAGCAGTTCTTC
CASSPRRNRGGYNEQFF
>16|once|TRBV11-1|TRBJ2-2|TRBD2
TGTGCCAGCAGCTCCAGCGGGGCGGCTTACACCGGGGAGCTGTTTTTT
CASSSSGAAYTGELFF
>16|NA|TRBV3-1/TRBV3-2|TRBJ2-7|TRBD2
TGTGCCAGCAGCCAAGCGTCGCTAGCGGGGGCCTACGAGCAGTACTTC
CASSQASLAGAYEQYF
>14|NA|TRBV4-1|TRBJ2-7|NA
TGCGCCAGCAGCCAAGATTGGGGAGCTAACGAGCAGTACTTC
CASSQDWGANEQYF
>10|few|TRBV7-2|TRBJ1-6|NA
TGTGCCAGTCTCAGCGGGTCCCTCCACTTT
CASLSGSLHF
>16|NA|TRBV4-1|TRBJ2-1|TRBD2
TGCGCCAGCAGCCAAGACAGGGGTAGCGGGGAGAATGAGCAGTTCTTC
CASSQDRGSGENEQFF
>15|NA|TRBV6-6|TRBJ2-2|TRBD1
TGTGCCAGCAGTTATGACAGGGGAGGTACCGGGGAGCTGTTTTTT
CASSYDRGGTGELFF
>14|once|TRBV24-1|TRBJ1-4|TRBD1
TGTGCCACCAGTGCTACAGGGGGGAATGAAAAACTGTTTTTT
CATSATGGNEKLFF
>13|few|TRBV4-2|TRBJ1-2|NA
TGTGCCAGCAGCCAAGGGGGCCGGTATGGCTACACCTTC
CASSQGGRYGYTF
>16|NA|TRBV19|TRBJ1-3|NA
TGTGCCAGTAGCGCCCTACAGGGCGTTTTGAGAAACACCATATATTTT
CASSALQGVLRNTIYF
>14|NA|TRBV25-1|TRBJ1-4|NA
TGTGCCAGCCGGGGGACGGCCCGTAATGAAAAACTGTTTTTT
CASRGTARNEKLFF
>15|NA|TRBV7-9|TRBJ1-2|TRBD1
TGTGCCAGCAGCCCCCGGACAGGATCTAACTATGGCTACACCTTC
CASSPRTGSNYGYTF
>15|once|TRBV5-4|TRBJ2-7|TRBD1
TGTGCCAGCACCCTGTGGGACAGGGGGCGCCGGGAGCAGTACTTC
CASTLWDRGRREQYF
>16|NA|TRBV4-1|TRBJ2-1|TRBD2
TGCGCCTCCCAGCAGTCTCTAGCGGGGGTTTACAATGAGCAGTTCTTC
CASQQSLAGVYNEQFF
>14|few|TRBV10-1|TRBJ1-6|NA
TGCGCCAGCAGTGAAAACAGATATAATTCACCCCTCCACTTT
CASSENRYNSPLHF
>16|NA|TRBV10-3|TRBJ2-3|NA
TGTGCCATCAGTGAGTCTAGCAGGGGAAGGACAGATACGCAGTATTTT
CAISESSRGRTDTQYF
>14|NA|TRBV12-5|TRBJ2-2|NA
TGTGCTAGTGGTTTGCCGACAAGCACCGGGGAGCTGTTTTTT
CASGLPTSTGELFF
>16|NA|TRBV7-9|TRBJ1-6|TRBD1
TGTGCCAGCAGCCGAGCGCTCGGACAGGGGAATTCACCCCTCCACTTT
CASSRALGQGNSPLHF
>15|NA|TRBV30|TRBJ1-2|TRBD1
TGTGCCTGGAGTAAGGGGACAGGTCGGGGCTATGGCTACACCTTC
CAWSKGTGRGYGYTF
>16|once|TRBV5-1|TRBJ2-5|NA
TGCGCCAGCAGCCCCCTTACCGGGACAACCCAAGAGACCCAGTACTTC
CASSPLTGTTQETQYF
>14|NA|TRBV7-2|TRBJ2-1|TRBD1
TGTGCCAGCAGCTTTGACAGGGGAGTGGATGAGCAGTTCTTC
CASSFDRGVDEQFF